The 18 T cell receptor beta chains below all came from one sample that was sequenced in a study of blood T cell repertoires in COVID-19. Data came from immunoSEQ multiplex PCR; TCRdb stores just in-frame clones and leaves some out. The repertoire holds around 150,000 clones, with 65% to 85% as singletons. The sequencing input was peripheral blood. The receptors shown here come from an elderly woman with active or convalescent COVID-19.

On this clone itself: At one boundary the junction diverges from the germline segment, which might be a read error. The chain carries TRBV11-2 and TRBJ2-3; a possible D gene is TRBD2 (5 bases). The germline V gene has CDR1 SGHAT and CDR2 FQNNGV. CDR3 length equals 12 residues. The DNA of the CDR3 is TGTGCCAGCAGCTCTAGCACAGATACGCTGTATTTT. Encoded protein: CASSSSTDTLYF.

The rearrangement joins TRBV3-1 (or the pseudogene TRBV3-2) to TRBJ2-1, with D possibly TRBD1 on 6 matching bases. CDR1 and CDR2 (germline): LGHDT, YNNKEL (reference sequence). Trimming stripped 4 bases from V and 6 bases from J, with 19 bases between. The CDR3 consists of 16 residues. The CDR3 DNA follows: TGTGCCAGCAGCCCGATTACCGGGACACCGGTCAATGAGCAGTTCTTC. Its protein product is CASSPITGTPVNEQFF.

The CDR3 DNA sequence: TGTGCCACCAGTGCTCCGGGACTAGCGGGGGAGGCAGATACGCAGTATTTT. It codes for CATSAPGLAGEADTQYF. The chain joins TRBV24-1 to TRBJ2-3, with 14 bases lining up with TRBD2. Germline V gives CDR1 KGHDR, CDR2 SFDVKD. The trim removed 5 bases at V and 4 bases at J, leaving 7 bases unmatched. This CDR3 has 17 residues.

The DNA of the CDR3 is TGTGCCAGCAGCGTAGGAGGGGGAACAACTAATGAAAAACTGTTTTTT. It codes for CASSVGGGTTNEKLFF. The chain joins TRBV9 to TRBJ1-4, with D perhaps TRBD1 (6 bases). The CDR3 has 16 residues. Per the germline V gene, CDR1 is SGDLS and CDR2 is YYNGEE. The germline V and J ends were trimmed by 0 bases and 0 bases, with 9 bases remaining between them.

This clone occurred a few times. V gene TRBV25-1 combines with J gene TRBJ1-6, with D uncertain. Germline CDR1 reads MGHDK; CDR2 reads SYGVNS. The CDR3 is 15 amino acids. The V end was cut by 3 bases, the J end by 9 bases, with 15 bases between. CDR3: CASSEPGLRGSPLHF. The CDR3 nucleotides read TGTGCCAGCAGTGAGCCCGGACTCCGGGGTTCACCCCTCCACTTT. Drawing the rest from reference TRBV25-1 and TRBJ1-6, the complete variable domain is EADIYQTPRYLVIGTGKKITLECSQTMGHDKMYWYQQDPGMELHLIHYSYGVNSTEKGDLSSESTVSRIRTEHFPLTLESARPSHTSQYLCASSEPGLRGSPLHFGNGTRLTVT.

This sequence joins TRBV7-2 and TRBJ2-3; 8 nucleotides agree with TRBD1. The length of the CDR3 is 16 residues. From germline, CDR1 is SGHTA and CDR2 FQGNSA. Unmatched junction bases numbered 7, after V lost 4 bases and J lost 1 base. This CDR3 reads CASSSSGGAGTDTQYF. CDR3 DNA: TGTGCCAGCAGCTCCTCAGGGGGCGCGGGCACAGATACGCAGTATTTT. The full variable domain, completed using reference TRBV7-2 and TRBJ2-3, is GAGVSQSPSNKVTEKGKDVELRCDPISGHTALYWYRQSLGQGLEFLIYFQGNSAPDKSGLPSDRFSAERTGGSVSTLTIQRTQQEDSAVYLCASSSSGGAGTDTQYFGPGTRLTVL.

This chain connects TRBV7-2 to TRBJ1-1, with no clear D. CDR1 is SGHTA, CDR2 FQGNSA, per germline. The CDR3 has 11 residues. V lost 5 bases, J lost 7 bases, and 8 bases lay in between. CDR3 bases: TGTGCCAGCAGCCCCCGTATTGAAGCTTTCTTT. This translates into CASSPRIEAFF.

This clone was seen once. This rearrangement joins TRBV29-1 to TRBJ1-2; D gene uncertain. The CDR3 loop spans 11 amino acids. Germline assignment: CDR1 SQVTM and CDR2 ANQGSEA. Trimming removed 3 bases from V and 8 bases from J, with 10 bases in between. The CDR3: CSVEEGGGYTF. The CDR3 bases are TGCAGCGTTGAGGAAGGCGGGGGCTACACCTTC.

The rearrangement links TRBV7-8 to TRBJ2-7, with a possible D match to TRBD2 (6 bases). Per the germline V gene, CDR1 is SGHVS and CDR2 is FQNEAQ. This CDR3 is 16 amino acids long. V lost 1 base and J lost 7, with 20 bases in between. CDR3 nucleotide sequence: TGTGCCAGCAGCTTAGGGGTGGGGCTTCTGGGGGGAGAGCAGTACTTC. Amino acid sequence: CASSLGVGLLGGEQYF.

This clone was found once. The genes are TRBV7-2 and TRBJ1-3; D is unclear. CDR3 length equals 12 residues. Per germline, CDR1 SGHTA and CDR2 FQGNSA. V dropped 8 bases and J dropped 1 base, with 6 bases sitting between them. Here the CDR3 reads CASSVSGNTIYF. The DNA for the CDR3 is TGTGCCAGCTCCGTATCTGGAAACACCATATATTTT. Based on the CDR3 plus reference TRBV7-2 and TRBJ1-3, the full variable domain is GAGVSQSPSNKVTEKGKDVELRCDPISGHTALYWYRQSLGQGLEFLIYFQGNSAPDKSGLPSDRFSAERTGGSVSTLTIQRTQQEDSAVYLCASSVSGNTIYFGEGSWLTVV.

V usage is TRBV5-1 and J usage is TRBJ1-1; D gene unclear. The V gene's germline CDR1 is SGHRS and CDR2 YFSETQ. With 2 bases removed from V and 5 bases from J, the gap between germline ends came to 10 bases. The CDR3 contains 13 residues. In DNA form, the CDR3 reads TGCGCCAGCAGCTTCTTTCGGAGGACTGAAGCTTTCTTT. Its translation is CASSFFRRTEAFF.

The V gene is TRBV6-1, the J gene TRBJ2-1; 8 bases are shared with TRBD2. The V segment lost 0 bases and the J segment 15 bases; nucleotides outside the gene matches: 13. CDR1 MNHNS and CDR2 SASEGT come from the germline V gene. The CDR3 is 15 amino acids. The CDR3: CASSEATSGGFYAFF. The CDR3 region has the DNA TGTGCCAGCAGTGAAGCCACCAGCGGGGGCTTCTACGCGTTCTTC.

The genes are TRBV5-1 and TRBJ2-7; TRBD1 matches at 7 bases. The CDR3 is 15 amino acids. Looked up from germline, CDR1 is SGHRS and CDR2 is YFSETQ. V shed 2 bases and J 2 bases; nucleotides not matched to a gene: 7. The CDR3 bases are TGCGCCAGCAGCTTCGGACAGGCAAAGACCTACGAGCAGTACTTC. Translating gives CASSFGQAKTYEQYF.

This sequence joins TRBV6-2 or TRBV6-3 and TRBJ2-7; the D gene is possibly TRBD1 (5 bases). The CDR3 extends over 13 amino acids. V lost 4 bases to trimming and J lost 3 bases, with 10 bases between them. From germline, CDR1 is MNHEY and CDR2 SVGEGT. CDR3 in DNA: TGTGCCAGCAGTTCGAACAGGTTCTACGAGCAGTACTTC. It specifies CASSSNRFYEQYF.

This clone was recorded once. The CDR3, as DNA: TGTGCCAGCAGACAACAGGGGTATCAGAACACCATATATTTT. Protein: CASRQQGYQNTIYF. The rearrangement joins TRBV5-8 to TRBJ1-3; 7 bases are shared with TRBD1. Germline trimming cut 5 bases from V and 7 bases from J; bases unmatched to any gene: 9. The germline V gene has CDR1 SGHTS and CDR2 YDEGEE. This CDR3 contains 14 residues. The full variable domain, with the rest looked up from reference TRBV5-8 and TRBJ1-3, is EAGVTQSPTHLIKTRGQQATLRCSPISGHTSVYWYQQALGLGLQFLLWYDEGEERNRGNFPPRFSGRQFPNYSSELNVNALELEDSALYLCASRQQGYQNTIYFGEGSWLTVV.

DNA for the CDR3: TGTGCCAGCAGAGCAGGGGGGGAGACCCAGTACTTC. Translated, it gives CASRAGGETQYF. V and J are TRBV7-9 and TRBJ2-5, with D perhaps matching TRBD1 (7 bases). This CDR3 is built from 12 residues. Germline V lookup: CDR1 SEHNR, CDR2 FQNEAQ (reference sequence). Trimming took 6 bases from V and 5 from J, leaving 10 bases between them.

The J gene is TRBJ1-5, the V gene TRBV6-2 or TRBV6-3; D gene ambiguous. The ends were cut back, 0 bases at V and 7 bases at J, with 13 bases in the middle. CDR3 length: 15 residues. Germline lookup yields CDR1 MNHEY and CDR2 SVGEGT. The CDR3 is CASSYSEGGGQPQHF. In nucleotides, the CDR3 is TGTGCCAGCAGTTACTCCGAGGGAGGAGGGCAGCCCCAGCATTTT.

The rearrangement joins TRBV5-5 to TRBJ2-7, with 10 bases lining up with TRBD1. Per germline, CDR1 SGHKS and CDR2 YYEKEE (reference sequence). Unmatched junction bases numbered 5, after V lost 2 bases and J lost 3 bases. This CDR3 has 15 amino acids. The CDR3 nucleotides read TGTGCCAGCAGCTTAGCGGGACAGGGGTTCTACGAGCAGTACTTC. This encodes CASSLAGQGFYEQYF.